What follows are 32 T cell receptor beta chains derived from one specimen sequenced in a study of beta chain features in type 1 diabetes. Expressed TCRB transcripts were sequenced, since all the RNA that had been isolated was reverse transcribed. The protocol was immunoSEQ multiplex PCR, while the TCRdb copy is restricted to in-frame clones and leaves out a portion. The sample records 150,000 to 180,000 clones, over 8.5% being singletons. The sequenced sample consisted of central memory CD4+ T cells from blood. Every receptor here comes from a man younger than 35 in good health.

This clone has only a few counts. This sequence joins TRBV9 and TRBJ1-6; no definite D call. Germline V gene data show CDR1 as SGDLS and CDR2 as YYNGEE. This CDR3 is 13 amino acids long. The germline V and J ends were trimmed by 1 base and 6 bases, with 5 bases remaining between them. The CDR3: CASSVTGNSPLHF. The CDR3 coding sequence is TGTGCCAGCAGCGTAACCGGTAATTCACCCCTCCACTTT.

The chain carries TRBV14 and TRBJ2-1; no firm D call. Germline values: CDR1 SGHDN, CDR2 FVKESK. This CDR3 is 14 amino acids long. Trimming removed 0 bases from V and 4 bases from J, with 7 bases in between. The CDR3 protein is CASSQERHYNEQFF. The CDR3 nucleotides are TGTGCCAGCAGCCAAGAAAGACATTACAATGAGCAGTTCTTC.

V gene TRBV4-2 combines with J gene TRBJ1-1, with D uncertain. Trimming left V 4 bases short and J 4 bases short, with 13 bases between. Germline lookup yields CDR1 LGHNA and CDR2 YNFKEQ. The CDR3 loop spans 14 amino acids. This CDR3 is CASSLAGGFTEAFF. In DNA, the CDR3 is TGTGCCAGCAGCCTTGCCGGAGGGTTCACTGAAGCTTTCTTT.

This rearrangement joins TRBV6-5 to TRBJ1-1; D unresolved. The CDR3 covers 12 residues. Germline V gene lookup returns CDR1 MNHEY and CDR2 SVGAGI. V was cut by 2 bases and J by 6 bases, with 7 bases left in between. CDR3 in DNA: TGTGCCAGCAGTTACGGGAAGGCTGAAGCTTTCTTT. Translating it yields CASSYGKAEAFF.

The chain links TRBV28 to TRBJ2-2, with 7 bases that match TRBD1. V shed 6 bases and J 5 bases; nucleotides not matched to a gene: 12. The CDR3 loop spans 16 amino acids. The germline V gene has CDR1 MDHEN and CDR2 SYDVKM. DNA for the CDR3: TGTGCCAGCAGGTTAACAGGGGTCGTCTCGACCGGGGAGCTGTTTTTT. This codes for CASRLTGVVSTGELFF.

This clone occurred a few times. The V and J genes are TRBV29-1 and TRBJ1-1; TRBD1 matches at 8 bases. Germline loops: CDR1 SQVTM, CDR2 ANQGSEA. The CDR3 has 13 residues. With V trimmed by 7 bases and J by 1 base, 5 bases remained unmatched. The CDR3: CSGRDRTNTEAFF. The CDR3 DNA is TGCAGCGGAAGGGACAGGACGAACACTGAAGCTTTCTTT.

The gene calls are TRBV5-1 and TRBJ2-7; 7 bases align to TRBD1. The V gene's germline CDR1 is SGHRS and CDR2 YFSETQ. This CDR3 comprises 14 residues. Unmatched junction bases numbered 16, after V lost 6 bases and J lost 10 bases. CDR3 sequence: CASNSGNPRDRQYF. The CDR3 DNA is TGCGCCAGCAATTCGGGGAATCCAAGGGACAGACAGTACTTC. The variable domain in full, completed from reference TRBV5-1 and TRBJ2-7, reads KAGVTQTPRYLIKTRGQQVTLSCSPISGHRSVSWYQQTPGQGLQFLFEYFSETQRNKGNFPGRFSGRQFSNSRSEMNVSTLELGDSALYLCASNSGNPRDRQYFGPGTRLTVT.

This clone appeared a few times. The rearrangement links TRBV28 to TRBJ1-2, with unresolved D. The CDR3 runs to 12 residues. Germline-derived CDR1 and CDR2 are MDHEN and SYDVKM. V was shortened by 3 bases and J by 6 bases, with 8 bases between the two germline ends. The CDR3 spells CASSFKGDGYTF. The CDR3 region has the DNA TGTGCCAGCAGTTTTAAGGGAGATGGCTACACCTTC.

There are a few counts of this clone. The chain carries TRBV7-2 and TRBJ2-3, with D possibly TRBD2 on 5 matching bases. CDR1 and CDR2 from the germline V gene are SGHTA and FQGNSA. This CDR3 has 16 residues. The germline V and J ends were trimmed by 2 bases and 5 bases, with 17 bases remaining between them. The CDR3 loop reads CASSLIVGVRKDTQYF. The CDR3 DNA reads TGTGCCAGCAGCTTAATCGTGGGAGTTCGAAAAGATACGCAGTATTTT.

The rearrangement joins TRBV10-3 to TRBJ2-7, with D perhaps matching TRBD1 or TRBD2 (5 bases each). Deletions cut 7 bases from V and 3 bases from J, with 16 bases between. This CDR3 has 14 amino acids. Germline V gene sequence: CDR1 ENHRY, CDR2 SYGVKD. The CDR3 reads CAIKGRQQNYEQYF. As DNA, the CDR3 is TGTGCCATCAAGGGGAGACAGCAAAACTACGAGCAGTACTTC.

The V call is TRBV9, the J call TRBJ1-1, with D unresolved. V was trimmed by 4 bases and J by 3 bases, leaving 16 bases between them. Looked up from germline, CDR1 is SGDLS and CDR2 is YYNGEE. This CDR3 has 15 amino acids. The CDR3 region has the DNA TGTGCCAGCAGCATAGACTTAGACGGATACACTGAAGCTTTCTTT. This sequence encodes CASSIDLDGYTEAFF.

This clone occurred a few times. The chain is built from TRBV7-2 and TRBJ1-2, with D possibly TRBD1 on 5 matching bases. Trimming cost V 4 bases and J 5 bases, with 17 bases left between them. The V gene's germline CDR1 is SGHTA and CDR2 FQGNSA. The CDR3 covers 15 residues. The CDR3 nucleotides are TGTGCCAGCAGCTCTATACTACAGGTTCGGTATGGCTACACCTTC. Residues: CASSSILQVRYGYTF.

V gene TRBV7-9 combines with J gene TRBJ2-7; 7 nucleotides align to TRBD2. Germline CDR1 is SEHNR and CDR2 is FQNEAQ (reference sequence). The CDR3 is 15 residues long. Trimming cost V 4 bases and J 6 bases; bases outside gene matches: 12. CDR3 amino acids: CASSSSSAGVSEQYF. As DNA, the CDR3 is TGTGCCAGCAGCTCAAGTTCGGCGGGAGTTAGCGAGCAGTACTTC.

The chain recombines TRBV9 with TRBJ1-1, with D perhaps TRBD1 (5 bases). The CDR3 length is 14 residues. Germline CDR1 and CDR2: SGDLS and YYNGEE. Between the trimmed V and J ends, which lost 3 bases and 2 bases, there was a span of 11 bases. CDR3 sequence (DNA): TGTGCCAGCAGCGGCGCAGGGCTTAACACTGAAGCTTTCTTT. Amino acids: CASSGAGLNTEAFF.

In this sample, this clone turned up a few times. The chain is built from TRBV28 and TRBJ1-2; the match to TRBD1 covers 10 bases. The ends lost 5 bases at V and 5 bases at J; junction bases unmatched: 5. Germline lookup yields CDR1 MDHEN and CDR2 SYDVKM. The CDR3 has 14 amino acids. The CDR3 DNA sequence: TGTGCCAGCAGTCCTCCGGGACAGGGGTATGGCTACACCTTC. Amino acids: CASSPPGQGYGYTF.

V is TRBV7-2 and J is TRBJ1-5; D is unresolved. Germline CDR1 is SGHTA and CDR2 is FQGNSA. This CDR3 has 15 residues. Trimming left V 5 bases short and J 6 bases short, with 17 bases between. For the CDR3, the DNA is TGTGCCAGCAGCCCGGGCCTACAGCTGGCTCAGCCCCAGCATTTT. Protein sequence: CASSPGLQLAQPQHF.

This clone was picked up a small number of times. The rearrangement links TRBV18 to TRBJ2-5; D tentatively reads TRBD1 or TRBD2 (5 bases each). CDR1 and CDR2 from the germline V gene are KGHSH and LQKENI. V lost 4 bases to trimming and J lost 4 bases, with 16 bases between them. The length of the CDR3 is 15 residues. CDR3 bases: TGTGCCAGCTCACTTTTAGACGGGACCTTAGAGACCCAGTACTTC. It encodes CASSLLDGTLETQYF.

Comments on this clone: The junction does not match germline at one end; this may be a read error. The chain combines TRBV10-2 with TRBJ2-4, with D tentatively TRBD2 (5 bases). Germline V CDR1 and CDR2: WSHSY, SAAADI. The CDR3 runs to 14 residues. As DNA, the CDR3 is TGCGCCAGCAATGAGGGAGAAGCCAAAAACATTCAGTACTTC. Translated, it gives CASNEGEAKNIQYF.

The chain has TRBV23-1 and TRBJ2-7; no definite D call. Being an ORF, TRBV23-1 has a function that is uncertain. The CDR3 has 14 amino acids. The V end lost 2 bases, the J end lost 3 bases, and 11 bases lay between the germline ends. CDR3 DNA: TGCGCCAGCAGTCAACGGGCGGCCCACTACGAGCAGTACTTC. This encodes CASSQRAAHYEQYF.

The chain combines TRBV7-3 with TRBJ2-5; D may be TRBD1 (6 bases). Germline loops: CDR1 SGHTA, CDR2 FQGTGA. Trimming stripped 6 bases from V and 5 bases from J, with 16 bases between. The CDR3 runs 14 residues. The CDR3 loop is CASSHSRTAETQYF. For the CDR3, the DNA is TGTGCCAGCAGTCACAGCCGGACAGCGGAGACCCAGTACTTC.

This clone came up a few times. The CDR3 region is CASSQGEARGIQPQHF. In nucleotides, the CDR3 is TGCGCCAGCAGCCAAGGGGAAGCCAGAGGGATTCAGCCCCAGCATTTT. This chain uses TRBV4-3 with TRBJ1-5, with unresolved D. Germline loops: CDR1 LGHNA, CDR2 YSLEER. CDR3 length: 16 amino acids. Trimming took off 1 base at V and 6 bases at J, with 16 bases between the two ends.

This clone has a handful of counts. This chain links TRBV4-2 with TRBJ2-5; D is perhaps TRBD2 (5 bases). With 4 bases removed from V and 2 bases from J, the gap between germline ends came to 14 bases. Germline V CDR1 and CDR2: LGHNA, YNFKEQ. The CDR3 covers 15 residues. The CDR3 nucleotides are TGTGCCAGCAGCCGACGCCTGGAGCGGCAAGAGACCCAGTACTTC. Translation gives CASSRRLERQETQYF.

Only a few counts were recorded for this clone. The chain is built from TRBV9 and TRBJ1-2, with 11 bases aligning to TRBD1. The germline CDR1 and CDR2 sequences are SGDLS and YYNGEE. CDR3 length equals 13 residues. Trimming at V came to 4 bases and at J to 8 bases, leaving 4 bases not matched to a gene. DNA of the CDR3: TGTGCCAGCAGCCCGGGACAGGGGGTCGGCTACACCTTC. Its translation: CASSPGQGVGYTF.

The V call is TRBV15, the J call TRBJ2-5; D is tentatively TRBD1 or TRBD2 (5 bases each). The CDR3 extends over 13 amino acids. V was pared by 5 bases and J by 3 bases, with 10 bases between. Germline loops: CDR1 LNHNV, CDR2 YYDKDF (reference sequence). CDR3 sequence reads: CATSWGRKETQYF. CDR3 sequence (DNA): TGTGCCACCAGCTGGGGACGGAAAGAGACCCAGTACTTC.

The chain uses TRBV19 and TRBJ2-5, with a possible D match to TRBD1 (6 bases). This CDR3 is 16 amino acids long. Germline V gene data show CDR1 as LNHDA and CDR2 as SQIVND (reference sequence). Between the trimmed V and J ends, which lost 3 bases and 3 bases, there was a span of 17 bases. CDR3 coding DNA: TGTGCCAGTAGTATCCCCACGGACAGAACAGAAGAGACCCAGTACTTC. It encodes CASSIPTDRTEETQYF.

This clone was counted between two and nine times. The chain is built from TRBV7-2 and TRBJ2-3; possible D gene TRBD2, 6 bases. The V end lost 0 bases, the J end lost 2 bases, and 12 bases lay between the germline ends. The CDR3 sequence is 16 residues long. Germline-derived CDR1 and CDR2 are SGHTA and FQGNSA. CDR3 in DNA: TGTGCCAGCAGCTTAGCGGGAGCGGGCCCCACAGATACGCAGTATTTT. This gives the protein CASSLAGAGPTDTQYF.

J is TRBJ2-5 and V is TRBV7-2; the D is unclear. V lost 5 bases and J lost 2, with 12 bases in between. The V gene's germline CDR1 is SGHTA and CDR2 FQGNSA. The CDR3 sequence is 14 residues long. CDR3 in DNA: TGTGCCAGCAGCCCTGTAACATCACAAGAGACCCAGTACTTC. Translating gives CASSPVTSQETQYF.

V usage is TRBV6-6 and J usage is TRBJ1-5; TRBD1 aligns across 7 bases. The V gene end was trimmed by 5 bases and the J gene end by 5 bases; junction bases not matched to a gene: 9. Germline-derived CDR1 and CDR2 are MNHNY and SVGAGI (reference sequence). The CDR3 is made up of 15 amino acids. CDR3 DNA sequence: TGTGCCAGCAGTCCCTGGGGACAGCCCTATCAGCCCCAGCATTTT. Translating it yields CASSPWGQPYQPQHF.

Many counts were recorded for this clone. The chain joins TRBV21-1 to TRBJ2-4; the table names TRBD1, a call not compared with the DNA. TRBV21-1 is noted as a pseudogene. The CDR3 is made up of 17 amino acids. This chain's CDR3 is CASSDKGGQGDKNIQYF. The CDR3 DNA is TGTGCCAGCAGCGATAAAGGGGGACAGGGGGACAAAAACATTCAGTACTTC.

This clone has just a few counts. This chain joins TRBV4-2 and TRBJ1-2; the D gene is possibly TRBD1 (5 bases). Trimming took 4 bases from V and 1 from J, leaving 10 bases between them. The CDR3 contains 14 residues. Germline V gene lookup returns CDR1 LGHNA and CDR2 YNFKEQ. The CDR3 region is CASSPRGSNYGYTF. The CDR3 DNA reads TGTGCCAGCAGCCCGAGGGGAAGTAACTATGGCTACACCTTC.

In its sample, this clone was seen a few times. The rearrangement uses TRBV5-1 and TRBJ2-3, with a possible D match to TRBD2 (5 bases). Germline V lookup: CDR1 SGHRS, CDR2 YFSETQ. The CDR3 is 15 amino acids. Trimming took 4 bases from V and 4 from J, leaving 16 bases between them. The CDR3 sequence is CASSRGPEGPDTQYF. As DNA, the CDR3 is TGCGCCAGCAGCCGAGGCCCAGAGGGCCCAGATACGCAGTATTTT.

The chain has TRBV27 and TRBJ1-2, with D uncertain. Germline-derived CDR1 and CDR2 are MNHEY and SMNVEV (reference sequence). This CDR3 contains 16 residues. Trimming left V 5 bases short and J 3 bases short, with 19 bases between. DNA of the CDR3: TGTGCCAGCAGTCGGGAACCCGTTAGGGAGGACTATGGCTACACCTTC. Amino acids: CASSREPVREDYGYTF.